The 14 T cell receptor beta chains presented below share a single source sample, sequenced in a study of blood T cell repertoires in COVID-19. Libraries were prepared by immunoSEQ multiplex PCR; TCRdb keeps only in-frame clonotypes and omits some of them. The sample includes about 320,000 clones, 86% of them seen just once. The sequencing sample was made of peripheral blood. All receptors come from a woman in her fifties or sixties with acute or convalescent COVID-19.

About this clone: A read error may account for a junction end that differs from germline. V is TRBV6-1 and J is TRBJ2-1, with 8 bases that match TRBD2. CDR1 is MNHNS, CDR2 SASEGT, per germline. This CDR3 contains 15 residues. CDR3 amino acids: CASSQAGASYNEQFF. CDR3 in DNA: TGTGCCAGCAGTCAAGCGGGAGCCTCCTACAATGAGCAGTTCTTC.

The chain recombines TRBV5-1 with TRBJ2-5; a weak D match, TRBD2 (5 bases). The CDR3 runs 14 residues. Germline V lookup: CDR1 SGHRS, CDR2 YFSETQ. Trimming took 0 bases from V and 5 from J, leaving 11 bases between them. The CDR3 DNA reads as TGCGCCAGCAGCTTGGGGGAGTTACGGGAGACCCAGTACTTC. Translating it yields CASSLGELRETQYF.

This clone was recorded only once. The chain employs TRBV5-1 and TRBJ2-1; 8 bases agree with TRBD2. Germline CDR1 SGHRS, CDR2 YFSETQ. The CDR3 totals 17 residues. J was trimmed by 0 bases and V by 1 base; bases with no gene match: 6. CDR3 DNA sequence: TGCGCCAGCAGCTTGCTAGCGGGTAGTAGCTCCTACAATGAGCAGTTCTTC. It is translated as CASSLLAGSSSYNEQFF.

The DNA of the CDR3 is TGTGCCAGCAGTTGGACAGTGAACACTGAAGCTTTCTTT. Translated, it gives CASSWTVNTEAFF. The chain carries TRBV2 and TRBJ1-1; possibly TRBD1 for D (6 bases). The CDR3 sequence is 13 residues long. The ends were cut back, 5 bases at V and 0 bases at J, with 7 bases in the middle. Germline V lookup: CDR1 SNHLY, CDR2 FYNNEI.

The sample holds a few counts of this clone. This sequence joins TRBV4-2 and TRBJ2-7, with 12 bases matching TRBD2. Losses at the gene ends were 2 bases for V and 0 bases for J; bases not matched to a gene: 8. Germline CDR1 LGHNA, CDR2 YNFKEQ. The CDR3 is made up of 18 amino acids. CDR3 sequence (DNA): TGTGCCAGCAGCCAATATGGACTAGCGGGATACTACTCCTACGAGCAGTACTTC. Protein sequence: CASSQYGLAGYYSYEQYF.

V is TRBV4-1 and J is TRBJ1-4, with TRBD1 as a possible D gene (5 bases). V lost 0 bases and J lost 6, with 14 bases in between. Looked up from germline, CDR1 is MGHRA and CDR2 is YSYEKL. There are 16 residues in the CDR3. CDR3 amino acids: CASSQDPIGAYEKLFF. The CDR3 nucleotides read TGCGCCAGCAGCCAAGATCCAATAGGGGCGTATGAAAAACTGTTTTTT.

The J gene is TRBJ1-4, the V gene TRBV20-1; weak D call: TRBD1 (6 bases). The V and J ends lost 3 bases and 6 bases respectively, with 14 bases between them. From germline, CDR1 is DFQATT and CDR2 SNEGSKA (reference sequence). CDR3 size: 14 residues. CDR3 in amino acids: CSASQQGEDEKLFF. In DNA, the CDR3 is TGCAGTGCTAGTCAACAGGGAGAGGATGAAAAACTGTTTTTT.

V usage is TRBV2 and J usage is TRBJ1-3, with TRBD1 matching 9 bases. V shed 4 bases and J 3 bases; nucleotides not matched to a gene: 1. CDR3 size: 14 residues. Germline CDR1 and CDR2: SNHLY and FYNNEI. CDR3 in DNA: TGTGCCAGCAGTGTGGACAGGGGTGGAAACACCATATATTTT. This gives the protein CASSVDRGGNTIYF.

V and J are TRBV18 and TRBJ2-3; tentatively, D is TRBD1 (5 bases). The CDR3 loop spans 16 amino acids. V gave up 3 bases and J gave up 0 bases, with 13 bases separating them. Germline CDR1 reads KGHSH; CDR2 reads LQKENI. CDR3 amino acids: CASSPAVRVSTDTQYF. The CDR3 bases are TGTGCCAGCTCACCTGCCGTCAGGGTCAGCACAGATACGCAGTATTTT.

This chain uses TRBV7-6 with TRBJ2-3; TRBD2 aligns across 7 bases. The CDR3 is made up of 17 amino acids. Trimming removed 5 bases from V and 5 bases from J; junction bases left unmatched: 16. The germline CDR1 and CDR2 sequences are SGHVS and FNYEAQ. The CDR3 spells CASSKWGGTSAGDTQYF. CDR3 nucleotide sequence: TGTGCCAGCAGCAAGTGGGGGGGGACGTCCGCCGGAGATACGCAGTATTTT.

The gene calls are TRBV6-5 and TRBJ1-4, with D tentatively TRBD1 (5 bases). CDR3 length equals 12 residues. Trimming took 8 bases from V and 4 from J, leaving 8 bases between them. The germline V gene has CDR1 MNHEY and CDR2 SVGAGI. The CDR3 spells CASGGINEKLFF. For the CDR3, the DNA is TGTGCCAGCGGGGGGATTAATGAAAAACTGTTTTTT.

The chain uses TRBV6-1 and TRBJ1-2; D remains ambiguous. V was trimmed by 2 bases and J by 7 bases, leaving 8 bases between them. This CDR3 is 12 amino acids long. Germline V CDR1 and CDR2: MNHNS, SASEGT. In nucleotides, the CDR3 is TGTGCCAGCAGTGAACGTGGGAGTGGCTACACCTTC. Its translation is CASSERGSGYTF.

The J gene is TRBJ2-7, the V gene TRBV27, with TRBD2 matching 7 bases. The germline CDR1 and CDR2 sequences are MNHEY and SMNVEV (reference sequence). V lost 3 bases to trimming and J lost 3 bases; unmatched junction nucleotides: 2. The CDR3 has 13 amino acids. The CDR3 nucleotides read TGTGCCAGCAGTTTCCCGGGGGGCTACGAGCAGTACTTC. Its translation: CASSFPGGYEQYF.

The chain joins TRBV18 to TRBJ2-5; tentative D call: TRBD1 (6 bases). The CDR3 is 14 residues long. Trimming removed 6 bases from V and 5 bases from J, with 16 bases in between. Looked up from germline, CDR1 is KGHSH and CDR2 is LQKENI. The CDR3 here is CASSSTQGDETQYF. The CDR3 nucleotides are TGTGCCAGCTCGAGTACACAGGGAGACGAGACCCAGTACTTC.